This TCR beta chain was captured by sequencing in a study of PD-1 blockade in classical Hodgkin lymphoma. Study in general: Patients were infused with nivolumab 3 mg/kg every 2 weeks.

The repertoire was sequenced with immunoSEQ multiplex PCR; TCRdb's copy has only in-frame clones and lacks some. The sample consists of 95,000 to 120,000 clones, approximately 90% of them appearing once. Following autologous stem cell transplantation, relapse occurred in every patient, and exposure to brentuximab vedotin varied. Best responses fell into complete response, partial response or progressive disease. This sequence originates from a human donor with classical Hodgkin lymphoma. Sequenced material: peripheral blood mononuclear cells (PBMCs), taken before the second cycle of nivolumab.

The CDR3 region is CASSEIGNNEKLFF. Here the CDR3 DNA reads TGTGCCAGCAGTGAAATCGGGAACAATGAAAAACTGTTTTTT. This chain joins TRBV25-1 and TRBJ1-4; D remains ambiguous. The CDR3 contains 14 residues. Germline V gene lookup returns CDR1 MGHDK and CDR2 SYGVNS. Trimming took 2 bases from V and 5 from J, leaving 9 bases between them. The full variable domain, its missing parts supplied by reference TRBV25-1 and TRBJ1-4, is EADIYQTPRYLVIGTGKKITLECSQTMGHDKMYWYQQDPGMELHLIHYSYGVNSTEKGDLSSESTVSRIRTEHFPLTLESARPSHTSQYLCASSEIGNNEKLFFGSGTQLSVL.